This passage covers 26 T cell receptor beta chains from one sample sequenced in a study of identical twins. TCRdb fed the 5' RACE reads into MiXCR, producing one record per CDR3 protein. The table lists 250,000 or so distinct CDR3 sequences, 5.5% to 8% of them singletons. The data were also submitted as part of a second study, on yellow fever vaccine responses in identical twins.

Sample: memory (CD45RO+) T cells sorted from blood. These TCRs come from a woman under 30 in good health.

The genes are TRBV13 and TRBJ2-7; 14 nucleotides align to TRBD2. Per the germline V gene, CDR1 is PRHDT and CDR2 is FYEKMQ (reference sequence). The CDR3 sequence is 14 residues long. The junction had 3 bases not matched to a gene; V was cut back by 6 bases and J by 5 bases. CDR3 region: CASSGTSGGDEQYF. CDR3 nucleotide sequence: TGTGCCAGCAGTGGGACTAGCGGGGGCGACGAGCAGTACTTC.

This clonotype was observed many times. The rearrangement joins TRBV12-3 or TRBV12-4 to TRBJ2-1; TRBD2 agrees at 12 bases. Trimming at V came to 6 bases and at J to 9 bases, leaving 15 bases not matched to a gene. This CDR3 is built from 17 residues. The CDR3 region is CASRTGTSGLRPGEQFF. In nucleotides, the CDR3 is TGTGCCAGCAGGACCGGGACTAGCGGGTTGCGACCCGGTGAGCAGTTCTTC.

V gene TRBV12-3 or TRBV12-4 combines with J gene TRBJ2-5, with D possibly matching TRBD2 (5 bases). Trimming removed 5 bases from V and 2 bases from J, with 12 bases in between. The length of the CDR3 is 14 residues. CDR3 sequence (DNA): TGTGCCAGCAGTAGGACGGAGGAGCAAGAGACCCAGTACTTC. Translated: CASSRTEEQETQYF.

This clonotype was counted a few times. V is TRBV28 and J is TRBJ2-1, with 11 bases lining up with TRBD2. This CDR3 spans 14 amino acids. Trimming took 6 bases from V and 6 from J; bases not matched to a gene: 4. Germline V gives CDR1 MDHEN, CDR2 SYDVKM. The CDR3 loop reads CASSFSGRANEQFF. The CDR3, as DNA: TGTGCCAGCAGCTTTAGCGGGAGGGCCAATGAGCAGTTCTTC.

The chain links TRBV12-2 to TRBJ2-5; the table's D call, TRBD2, has no DNA check behind it. TRBV12-2 represents a pseudogene. There are 13 residues in the CDR3. Here the CDR3 DNA reads TGTGCAAGTCGCTCGGGACTGTGTGAGACCCAGTACTTC. Translating it yields CASRSGLCETQYF.

This clonotype was detected many times. The chain links TRBV7-2 to TRBJ2-7; D unresolved. Trimming cost V 5 bases and J 3 bases, with 5 bases left between them. Germline V lookup: CDR1 SGHTA, CDR2 FQGNSA. The CDR3 extends over 11 amino acids. CDR3 DNA sequence: TGTGCCAGCAGCGAATACTACGAGCAGTACTTC. Translation: CASSEYYEQYF.

At least ten counts were recorded for this clonotype. V usage is TRBV3-1 and J usage is TRBJ2-1; 7 bases are a match to TRBD1. Germline CDR1 and CDR2: LGHDT and YNNKEL (reference sequence). The trim removed 4 bases at V and 4 bases at J, leaving 4 bases unmatched. This CDR3 is built from 14 residues. The CDR3 coding sequence is TGTGCCAGCAGCCCCGGGACAGAATACAATGAGCAGTTCTTC. Its translation is CASSPGTEYNEQFF.

The rearrangement links TRBV7-8 to TRBJ1-1, with 8 positions matching TRBD1. With V trimmed by 1 base and J by 2 bases, 6 bases remained unmatched. CDR1 and CDR2 (germline): SGHVS, FQNEAQ. This CDR3 has 16 residues. CDR3: CASSLGAGGRNTEAFF. The DNA of the CDR3 is TGTGCCAGCAGCTTAGGGGCAGGGGGCAGAAACACTGAAGCTTTCTTT.

This clonotype was picked up many times. The chain links TRBV12-3 or TRBV12-4 to TRBJ1-3; D possibly corresponds to TRBD1 (5 bases). The CDR3 has 13 residues. V was trimmed by 6 bases and J by 8 bases, leaving 14 bases between them. CDR3 sequence reads: CASSRDPRDTIYF. Written as DNA, the CDR3 is TGTGCCAGCAGCCGGGACCCAAGGGACACCATATATTTT.

The chain uses TRBV6-5 and TRBJ1-1; tentatively, D is TRBD1 (5 bases). Trimming shortened V by 2 bases and J by 6 bases, and 10 bases separated the two germline ends. CDR3 length: 13 amino acids. CDR1 is MNHEY and CDR2 is SVGAGI in the germline V gene. CDR3 nucleotides: TGTGCCAGCAGTTACGTGGGACGCGCTGAAGCTTTCTTT. Translated, it gives CASSYVGRAEAFF.

As concerns this clonotype: One base away lies a much larger clone, so this may be a sequencing read error. The chain joins TRBV5-6 to TRBJ2-3, with D perhaps matching TRBD1 or TRBD2 (6 bases each). Germline lookup yields CDR1 SGHDT and CDR2 YYEEEE. This CDR3 comprises 13 residues. The CDR3 loop reads CARSLGGPDTQYF. Written as DNA, the CDR3 is TGTGCCAGAAGCTTAGGGGGGCCGGATACGCAGTATTTT.

This clonotype was recorded a few times. The chain links TRBV28 to TRBJ1-6; 7 nucleotides line up with TRBD1. V gave up 7 bases and J gave up 5 bases; unmatched junction bases: 5. Germline assignment: CDR1 MDHEN and CDR2 SYDVKM. The CDR3 runs to 14 residues. CDR3: CASKLGQNNSPLHF. The DNA of the CDR3 is TGTGCCAGCAAGTTGGGACAGAATAATTCACCCCTCCACTTT.

This clonotype was counted between two and nine times. The chain is built from TRBV6-5 and TRBJ2-2; the D gene is possibly TRBD2 (5 bases). V gave up 10 bases and J gave up 3 bases, with 9 bases separating them. This CDR3 is 12 amino acids long. CDR1 is MNHEY and CDR2 is SVGAGI in the germline V gene. The CDR3 spells CATLRDTGELFF. In DNA form, the CDR3 reads TGTGCCACCTTGCGGGACACCGGGGAGCTGTTTTTT.

Many counts were recorded for this clonotype. The CDR3 sequence: CASSLFLAESSYEQYV. DNA of the CDR3: TGTGCCAGCAGCTTGTTTTTGGCAGAGAGCTCCTACGAGCAGTACGTC. The chain is built from TRBV5-5 and TRBJ2-7; no reliable D call. Germline assignment: CDR1 SGHKS and CDR2 YYEKEE (reference sequence). Trimming took 1 base from V and 0 from J, leaving 14 bases between them. This CDR3 has 16 residues.

The chain carries TRBV6-2 or TRBV6-3 and TRBJ2-4, with 9 bases matching TRBD1. Trimming took 6 bases from V and 1 from J; bases not matched to a gene: 16. Germline lookup yields CDR1 MNHEY and CDR2 SVGEGT. This CDR3 is built from 19 residues. The CDR3 region has the DNA TGTGCCAGCAGGACGGCCGGGACAGGGAGTCCGTTCGCCAAAAACATTCAGTACTTC. This codes for CASRTAGTGSPFAKNIQYF.

This chain connects TRBV9 to TRBJ2-5; D is perhaps TRBD2 (6 bases). Trimming took off 4 bases at V and 0 bases at J, with 16 bases between the two ends. Germline CDR1 SGDLS, CDR2 YYNGEE. CDR3 length: 16 amino acids. CDR3 amino acids: CASSLRDLPYQETQYF. In nucleotides, the CDR3 is TGTGCCAGCAGCCTCCGGGACTTACCCTACCAAGAGACCCAGTACTTC.

This clonotype was seen only a few times. V is TRBV7-2 and J is TRBJ1-3; unclear D gene. Trimming took 1 base from V and 0 from J, leaving 7 bases between them. This CDR3 has 15 residues. Germline V gives CDR1 SGHTA, CDR2 FQGNSA. The CDR3 nucleotides are TGTGCCAGCAGCTTAGTGGGTGTCTCTGGAAACACCATATATTTT. Translating it yields CASSLVGVSGNTIYF.

V is TRBV14 and J is TRBJ2-3; D perhaps matches TRBD1 (5 bases). From germline, CDR1 is SGHDN and CDR2 FVKESK. The ends were cut back, 5 bases at V and 8 bases at J, with 11 bases in the middle. The CDR3 consists of 12 residues. Written as DNA, the CDR3 is TGTGCCAGCAGCTCCAGTCAGGGTACGCAGTATTTT. Translated, it gives CASSSSQGTQYF.

The V call is TRBV11-3, the J call TRBJ2-1; tentatively, D is TRBD2 (6 bases). The germline V and J ends were trimmed by 1 base and 5 bases, with 15 bases remaining between them. The length of the CDR3 is 16 residues. Germline CDR1 is SGHNT and CDR2 is YENEEA. CDR3 loop: CASSLGGRGFDNEQFF. The CDR3 nucleotides read TGTGCCAGCAGCTTAGGTGGGCGGGGCTTTGACAATGAGCAGTTCTTC. The variable domain in full, with the rest retrieved from reference TRBV11-3 and TRBJ2-1, is EAGVVQSPRYKIIEKKQPVAFWCNPISGHNTLYWYLQNLGQGPELLIRYENEEAVDDSQLPKDRFSAERLKGVDSTLKIQPAELGDSAVYLCASSLGGRGFDNEQFFGPGTRLTVL.

In this sample, this clonotype turned up many times. The CDR3 DNA reads as TGTGCCACCAGTGATTTGCAGGGACAGGGAACCCATGAGCAGTTCTTC. Protein sequence: CATSDLQGQGTHEQFF. This sequence joins TRBV24-1 and TRBJ2-1; 9 bases are shared with TRBD1. CDR1 is KGHDR and CDR2 is SFDVKD in the germline V gene. Germline trimming cut 0 bases from V and 8 bases from J; bases unmatched to any gene: 7. The CDR3 has 16 residues.

The chain carries TRBV20-1 and TRBJ2-2; 8 bases fit TRBD1. J lost 4 bases, V lost 3 bases, and 10 bases had no gene match. The CDR3 sequence is 16 residues long. CDR1 and CDR2 (germline): DFQATT, SNEGSKA (reference sequence). The CDR3 loop reads CSARSVGTGITGELFF. The CDR3 DNA reads TGCAGTGCTAGGTCGGTGGGGACAGGCATCACCGGGGAGCTGTTTTTT.

This clonotype has ten or more counts. The V and J genes are TRBV29-1 and TRBJ2-5, with D perhaps matching TRBD2 (5 bases). Trimming took 1 base from V and 0 from J, leaving 12 bases between them. Looked up from germline, CDR1 is SQVTM and CDR2 is ANQGSEA. This CDR3 contains 15 residues. Written as DNA, the CDR3 is TGCAGCGTTGAAGGGAAAGGAGGATACCAAGAGACCCAGTACTTC. Translating gives CSVEGKGGYQETQYF. Combining the CDR3 with reference TRBV29-1 and TRBJ2-5 gives the whole variable domain SAVISQKPSRDICQRGTSLTIQCQVDSQVTMMFWYRQQPGQSLTLIATANQGSEATYESGFVIDKFPISRPNLTFSTLTVSNMSPEDSSIYLCSVEGKGGYQETQYFGPGTRLLVL.

This CDR3 is CASNTLAGPYNEQFF. In nucleotides, the CDR3 is TGTGCCAGCAATACACTAGCGGGGCCCTACAATGAGCAGTTCTTC. V is TRBV6-1 and J is TRBJ2-1, with 10 bases matching TRBD2. In germline, CDR1 is MNHNS, CDR2 SASEGT. CDR3 length: 15 residues. The J segment lost 2 bases and the V segment lost 7 bases, leaving 5 bases of the junction unmatched.

This clonotype was picked up many times. The chain has TRBV15 and TRBJ1-5; D unclear. The CDR3 consists of 12 residues. Per germline, CDR1 LNHNV and CDR2 YYDKDF (reference sequence). Trimming took off 3 bases at V and 9 bases at J, with 9 bases between the two ends. CDR3 sequence: CATSSTSGPQHF. In DNA form, the CDR3 reads TGTGCCACCAGCAGTACGTCAGGGCCCCAGCATTTT.

This clonotype appeared a few times. CDR3 nucleotide sequence: TGTGCCAGCAGACCCCCGGGCCGAGCGGGCACCGGGGAGCTGTTTTTT. It encodes CASRPPGRAGTGELFF. The rearrangement links TRBV12-3 or TRBV12-4 to TRBJ2-2; D might be TRBD2 (6 bases). V was shortened by 6 bases and J by 4 bases, with 18 bases between the two germline ends. CDR3 length: 16 amino acids.

Many counts were recorded for this clonotype. The rearrangement joins TRBV20-1 to TRBJ2-1, with 10 bases that match TRBD2. CDR3 length: 16 amino acids. The junction had 9 bases not matched to a gene; V was cut back by 2 bases and J by 5 bases. In germline, CDR1 is DFQATT, CDR2 SNEGSKA (reference sequence). This CDR3 reads CSARILAGDLNNEQFF. The CDR3 DNA reads TGCAGTGCTAGAATCCTAGCGGGAGATCTAAACAATGAGCAGTTCTTC.